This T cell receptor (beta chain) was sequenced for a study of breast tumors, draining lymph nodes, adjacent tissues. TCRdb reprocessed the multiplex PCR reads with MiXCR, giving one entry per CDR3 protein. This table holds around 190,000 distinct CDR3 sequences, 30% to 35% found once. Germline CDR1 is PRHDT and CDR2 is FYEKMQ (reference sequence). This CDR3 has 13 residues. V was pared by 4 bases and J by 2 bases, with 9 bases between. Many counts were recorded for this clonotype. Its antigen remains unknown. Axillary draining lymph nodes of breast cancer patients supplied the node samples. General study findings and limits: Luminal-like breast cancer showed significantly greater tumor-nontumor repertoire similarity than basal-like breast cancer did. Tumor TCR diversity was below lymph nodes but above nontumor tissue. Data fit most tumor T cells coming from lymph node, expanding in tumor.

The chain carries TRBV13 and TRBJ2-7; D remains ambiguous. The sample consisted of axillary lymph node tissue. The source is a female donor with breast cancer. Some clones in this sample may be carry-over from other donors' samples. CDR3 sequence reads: CASSSDLTYEQYF. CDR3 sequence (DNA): TGTGCCAGCAGCTCGGACCTTACCTACGAGCAGTACTTC.